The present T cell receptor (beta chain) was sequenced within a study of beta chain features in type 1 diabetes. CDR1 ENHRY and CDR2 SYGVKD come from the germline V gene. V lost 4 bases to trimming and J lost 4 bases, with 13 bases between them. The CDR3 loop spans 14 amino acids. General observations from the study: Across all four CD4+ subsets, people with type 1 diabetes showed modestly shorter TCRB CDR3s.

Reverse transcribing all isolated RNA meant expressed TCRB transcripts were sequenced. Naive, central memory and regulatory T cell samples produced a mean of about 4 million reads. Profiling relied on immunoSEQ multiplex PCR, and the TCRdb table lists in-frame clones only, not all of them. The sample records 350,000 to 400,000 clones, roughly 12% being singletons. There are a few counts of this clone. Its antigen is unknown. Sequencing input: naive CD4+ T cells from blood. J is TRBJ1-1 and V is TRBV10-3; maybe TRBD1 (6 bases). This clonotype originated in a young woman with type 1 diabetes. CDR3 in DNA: TGTGCCATCAGTGGGGTAGTGGGGGCCACTGAAGCTTTCTTT. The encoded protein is CAISGVVGATEAFF.